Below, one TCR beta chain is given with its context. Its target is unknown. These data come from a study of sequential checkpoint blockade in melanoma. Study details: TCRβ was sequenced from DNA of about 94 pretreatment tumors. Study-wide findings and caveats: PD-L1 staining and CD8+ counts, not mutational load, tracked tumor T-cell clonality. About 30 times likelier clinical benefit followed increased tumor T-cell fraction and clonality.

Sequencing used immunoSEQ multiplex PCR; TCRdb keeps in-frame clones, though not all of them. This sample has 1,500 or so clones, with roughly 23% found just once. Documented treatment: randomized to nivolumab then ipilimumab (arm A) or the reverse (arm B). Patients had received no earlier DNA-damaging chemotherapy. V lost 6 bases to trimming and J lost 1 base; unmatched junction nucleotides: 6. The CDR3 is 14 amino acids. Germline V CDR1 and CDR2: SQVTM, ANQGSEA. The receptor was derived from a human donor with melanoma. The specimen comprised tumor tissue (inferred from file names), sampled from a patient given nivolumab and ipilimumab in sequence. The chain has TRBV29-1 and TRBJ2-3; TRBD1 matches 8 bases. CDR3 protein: CSVRTGRGTDTQYF. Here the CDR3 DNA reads TGCAGCGTAAGGACAGGGCGAGGCACAGATACGCAGTATTTT.